This is a list of T cell receptor beta chains from one sample in a study of T cells in Graves' hyperthyroidism and ophthalmopathy. Each CDR3 protein gets one entry after TCRdb re-called the multiplex PCR reads with MiXCR. This sample has about 98,000 distinct CDR3 sequences, with around 40% found just once. Sequenced: peripheral blood or thyroid tissue (not recorded which). These receptors came from a woman in her twenties or thirties with Graves' hyperthyroidism. CDR3s include the opening cysteine and the closing phenylalanine or tryptophan. The D gene is left open where the match is weak. The size field is filled for only some rows; it gives once, few, many or a size class.

-,TRBV5-1,many,TRBJ2-7,CASSSLGGHEQYF,TGCGCCAGCTCCTCCTTAGGGGGGCACGAGCAGTACTTC
-,TRBV11-2,many,TRBJ2-6,CANIRGANVLTF,TGTGCCAACATTAGGGGGGCCAACGTCCTGACTTTC
TRBD2,TRBV6-6,-,TRBJ2-5,CASRLAGGQETRYF,TGTGCCAGCAGACTAGCGGGAGGCCAAGAGACCCGGTACTTC
-,TRBV10-3,many,TRBJ2-7,CAISEGSGTYEQYF,TGTGCCATCAGTGAAGGGAGCGGAACCTACGAGCAGTACTTC
TRBD2,TRBV7-9,-,TRBJ2-7,CGNSLGLAGGPSREQYF,TGTGGCAACAGCTTAGGGCTAGCGGGAGGGCCCTCGAGAGAGCAGTACTTC
TRBD2,TRBV7-9,-,TRBJ2-2,CASSPPPGLGNTGELLF,TGTGCCAGCAGCCCCCCCCCGGGACTAGGGAACACCGGGGAGCTGTTGTTT
-,TRBV7-9,-,TRBJ1-5,CASSLEFSTGHNQPQHF,TGTGCCAGCAGCTTAGAGTTCAGTACAGGACACAATCAGCCCCAGCATTTT
-,TRBV25-1,many,TRBJ1-5,CASSGKSGWDQPQHF,TGTGCCAGCAGTGGAAAGTCCGGGTGGGATCAGCCCCAGCATTTT
TRBD2,TRBV7-9,many,TRBJ2-2,CASSPSLADTGELFF,TGTGCCAGCAGCCCCTCACTAGCGGACACCGGGGAGCTGTTTTTT
TRBD1,TRBV6-6,many,TRBJ1-6,CASRGQGSYDNSPLHF,TGTGCCAGCAGGGGACAGGGCTCATATGATAATTCACCCCTCCACTTT
-,TRBV7-2,many,TRBJ1-6,CASSLRQGGHLHF,TGTGCCAGCAGCTTAAGGCAGGGTGGACACCTCCACTTT
-,TRBV7-9,many,TRBJ1-1,CASSPPMNTEAFF,TGTGCCAGCAGCCCCCCAATGAACACTGAAGCTTTCTTT
TRBD2,TRBV7-2,many,TRBJ2-5,CASSLPRWTSGRKETQYF,TGTGCCAGCAGCCTCCCCCGGTGGACTAGCGGGAGAAAAGAGACCCAGTACTTC
TRBD1,TRBV28,-,TRBJ2-2,CATLGQALNTGELFF,TGTGCCACCCTAGGACAGGCCCTCAACACCGGGGAGCTGTTTTTT
TRBD1,TRBV5-1,-,TRBJ1-2,CASSPGTGRNYGYTF,TGCGCCAGCAGCCCGGGGACAGGGAGGAACTATGGCTACACCTTC
-,TRBV6-5,-,TRBJ2-7,CSSSEDRGWTPEQYF,TGTTCCAGCAGTGAAGATAGGGGTTGGACCCCCGAGCAGTACTTC
-,TRBV5-1,many,TRBJ2-6,CAGSLAVQSSGANVLTF,TGCGCCGGCAGCTTGGCCGTACAGAGCTCTGGGGCCAACGTCCTGACTTTC